The 30 T cell receptor beta chains listed next were all sequenced from one sample in a study of human T cells and chemical hapten exposure. Time point defined: patch test 2, 6 weeks after DPC sensitization. Treatment of the sample: therapeutic diphenylcyclopropenone sensitization with weekly scalp DPC. Using its own MiXCR run on the RACE reads, TCRdb lists one record per CDR3 protein. The data show a few hundred thousand distinct CDR3 sequences, with under 6.5% seen just once and roughly 5.4% held by the top ten. The sequencing used whole blood, collected in connection with sensitization to the hapten diphenylcyclopropenone (DPC). The origin of the receptors is a woman aged 18-35 years with alopecia areata. Some clones in this sample may be carry-over from other donors' samples.

This clonotype was observed a handful of times. This chain joins TRBV18 and TRBJ1-5, with 7 bases that match TRBD1. V dropped 1 base and J dropped 0; count of bases not matched to a gene: 3. CDR1 KGHSH and CDR2 LQKENI come from the germline V gene. This CDR3 contains 16 residues. The CDR3 spells CASSPLGQNSNQPQHF. DNA of the CDR3: TGTGCCAGCTCACCACTGGGACAGAATAGCAATCAGCCCCAGCATTTT. The full variable domain, in which reference TRBV18 and TRBJ1-5 provide the parts outside the CDR3, is NAGVMQNPRHLVRRRGQEARLRCSPMKGHSHVYWYRQLPEEGLKFMVYLQKENIIDESGMPKERFSAEFPKEGPSILRIQQVVRGDSAAYFCASSPLGQNSNQPQHFGDGTRLSIL.

This sequence joins TRBV6-5 and TRBJ1-2; tentatively, D is TRBD1 (5 bases). This CDR3 is 15 amino acids long. Germline-derived CDR1 and CDR2 are MNHEY and SVGAGI. The V end was cut by 7 bases, the J end by 0 bases, with 15 bases between. The CDR3 is CASNAGGGANYGYTF. CDR3 DNA sequence: TGTGCCAGCAACGCTGGGGGGGGTGCTAACTATGGCTACACCTTC.

The rearrangement joins TRBV12-5 to TRBJ1-1; D is uncertain. V lost 7 bases and J lost 3, with 12 bases in between. From germline, CDR1 is LGHNT and CDR2 FRNRAP. This CDR3 comprises 13 residues. The CDR3 loop is CASAQIGDTEAFF. CDR3 bases: TGTGCTAGTGCTCAGATTGGGGACACTGAAGCTTTCTTT.

This clonotype was seen ten or more times. V is TRBV6-5 and J is TRBJ1-2, with D maybe TRBD1 (5 bases). Trimming cost V 5 bases and J 3 bases, with 19 bases left between them. The CDR3 covers 16 residues. Looked up from germline, CDR1 is MNHEY and CDR2 is SVGAGI. Written as DNA, the CDR3 is TGTGCCAGCAGTCCTACCCCCTTTGACAGATACTATGGCTACACCTTC. Protein: CASSPTPFDRYYGYTF.

This chain links TRBV6-5 with TRBJ1-1; perhaps TRBD1 as D (5 bases). The CDR3 has 13 amino acids. V lost 8 bases to trimming and J lost 4 bases, with 14 bases between them. The germline V gene has CDR1 MNHEY and CDR2 SVGAGI. The CDR3 region has the DNA TGTGCCAGCCTGACCGGGGACTTCACTGAAGCTTTCTTT. It specifies CASLTGDFTEAFF.

This clonotype came up a few times. The chain uses TRBV29-1 and TRBJ2-5; the D gene is possibly TRBD2 (6 bases). The CDR3 runs 14 residues. The V end lost 1 base, the J end lost 1 base, and 10 bases lay between the germline ends. The V gene's germline CDR1 is SQVTM and CDR2 ANQGSEA. CDR3 loop: CSVEGGNLQETQYF. For the CDR3, the DNA is TGCAGCGTTGAAGGCGGGAACCTCCAAGAGACCCAGTACTTC.

This clonotype has only a few counts. V is TRBV7-8 and J is TRBJ1-4, with D possibly being TRBD1 (6 bases). Germline assignment: CDR1 SGHVS and CDR2 FQNEAQ. Trimming shortened V by 7 bases and J by 8 bases, and 17 bases separated the two germline ends. This CDR3 is 14 amino acids long. The CDR3 region is CASTGGGEREKLFF. In nucleotides, the CDR3 is TGTGCCAGCACTGGGGGCGGGGAGAGGGAAAAACTGTTTTTT. Full variable domain (remainder filled in from reference TRBV7-8 and TRBJ1-4): GAGVSQSPRYKVAKRGQDVALRCDPISGHVSLFWYQQALGQGPEFLTYFQNEAQLDKSGLPSDRFFAERPEGSVSTLKIQRTQQEDSAVYLCASTGGGEREKLFFGSGTQLSVL.

This clonotype was seen a handful of times. V is TRBV5-1 and J is TRBJ2-1; tentatively, D is TRBD2 (5 bases). Germline CDR1 and CDR2: SGHRS and YFSETQ. V lost 2 bases, J lost 15 bases, and 12 bases lay in between. The CDR3 is made up of 11 amino acids. CDR3 region: CASSLDRTRFF. CDR3 in DNA: TGCGCCAGCAGCTTAGACCGTACTAGGTTCTTC.

This clonotype has at least ten counts. The chain couples TRBV10-3 to TRBJ1-6; no clear D. V was clipped by 10 bases and J by 3 bases, with 16 bases between them. Germline V gene lookup returns CDR1 ENHRY and CDR2 SYGVKD. The CDR3 is made up of 15 amino acids. The CDR3 sequence is CATSLRRDYNSPLHF. The CDR3 coding sequence is TGTGCCACCTCCCTCAGACGGGACTATAATTCACCCCTCCACTTT.

V and J are TRBV6-2 or TRBV6-3 and TRBJ2-4, with D tentatively TRBD1 (5 bases). CDR1 is MNHEY and CDR2 is SVGEGT in the germline V gene. This CDR3 has 15 residues. V shed 4 bases and J shed 7 bases, with 17 bases lying between them. The CDR3 loop is CASSSTVEQANIQYF. In DNA, the CDR3 is TGTGCCAGCAGTTCAACTGTAGAACAGGCCAACATTCAGTACTTC.

This clonotype was counted many times. The chain is built from TRBV6-2 or TRBV6-3 and TRBJ1-2, with TRBD1 matching 8 bases. Germline V gives CDR1 MNHEY, CDR2 SVGEGT. Unmatched junction bases numbered 7, after V lost 1 base and J lost 6 bases. The CDR3 length is 15 residues. CDR3: CASSYFTQGANGYTF. The CDR3 DNA is TGTGCCAGCAGTTACTTCACTCAGGGGGCGAATGGCTACACCTTC.

This clonotype was found many times. J is TRBJ1-2 and V is TRBV6-5, with D possibly being TRBD1 (5 bases). The V and J ends lost 0 bases and 6 bases respectively, with 14 bases between them. The CDR3 is 15 residues long. Germline V gene sequence: CDR1 MNHEY, CDR2 SVGAGI. CDR3 sequence: CASSYSSSGFNGYTF. CDR3 nucleotide sequence: TGTGCCAGCAGTTACTCGTCCTCAGGGTTTAATGGCTACACCTTC.

This clonotype was counted between two and nine times. The chain employs TRBV27 and TRBJ2-7; tentative D call: TRBD1 (6 bases). Germline values: CDR1 MNHEY, CDR2 SMNVEV (reference sequence). CDR3 length: 14 residues. Deletions cut 8 bases from V and 3 bases from J, with 17 bases between. The CDR3 sequence: CASALGGHIYEQYF. CDR3 in DNA: TGTGCCAGCGCCTTAGGGGGTCATATCTACGAGCAGTACTTC.

This clonotype was detected only a few times. The chain couples TRBV6-6 to TRBJ2-1; D is uncertain. V gave up 2 bases and J gave up 5 bases, with 7 bases separating them. This CDR3 is 13 amino acids long. CDR1 and CDR2 from the germline V gene are MNHNY and SVGAGI (reference sequence). The CDR3 coding sequence is TGTGCCAGCAGTTACGTCCAGAACAATGAGCAGTTCTTC. It encodes CASSYVQNNEQFF.

Ten or more counts support this clonotype. The V call is TRBV14, the J call TRBJ1-6, with D uncertain. Germline-derived CDR1 and CDR2 are SGHDN and FVKESK. This CDR3 has 15 residues. Trimming took off 4 bases at V and 6 bases at J, with 13 bases between the two ends. CDR3 loop: CASSPGGVGNSPLHF. Written as DNA, the CDR3 is TGTGCCAGCAGCCCGGGCGGAGTTGGTAATTCACCCCTCCACTTT.

In this sample, this clonotype turned up many times. V and J are TRBV9 and TRBJ2-1, with 7 bases matching TRBD2. This CDR3 is 16 amino acids long. V was pared by 1 base and J by 4 bases, with 8 bases of the junction left unmatched. Germline loops: CDR1 SGDLS, CDR2 YYNGEE. The CDR3 loop reads CASSVSPQRGYNEQFF. The CDR3 coding sequence is TGTGCCAGCAGCGTATCCCCCCAGCGGGGTTACAATGAGCAGTTCTTC.

The chain employs TRBV6-2 or TRBV6-3 and TRBJ2-2, with 9 bases matching TRBD1. The CDR3 contains 15 residues. From germline, CDR1 is MNHEY and CDR2 SVGEGT. V lost 6 bases, J lost 1 base, and 3 bases stayed unmatched. The CDR3 region is CASRTGGQNTGELFF. As DNA, the CDR3 is TGTGCCAGCAGGACAGGGGGGCAGAACACCGGGGAGCTGTTTTTT.

CDR3 sequence (DNA): TGTGCCAGCAGCCAAGGACAGACACAGGGGATCGGAAACACCATATATTTT. The encoded protein is CASSQGQTQGIGNTIYF. J is TRBJ1-3 and V is TRBV4-2, with 7 bases that match TRBD1. This CDR3 region has 17 residues. CDR1 is LGHNA, CDR2 YNFKEQ, per germline. With V trimmed by 1 base and J by 4 bases, 10 bases remained unmatched.

This chain links TRBV6-1 with TRBJ2-5; D call uncertain. The CDR3 runs 13 residues. Germline CDR1 MNHNS, CDR2 SASEGT. Trimming left V 1 base short and J 2 bases short, with 5 bases between. CDR3 sequence reads: CASSEGVQETQYF. The CDR3 bases are TGTGCCAGCAGTGAAGGGGTACAAGAGACCCAGTACTTC.

This clonotype showed up many times. This sequence joins TRBV3-1 and TRBJ2-2; D is unclear. This CDR3 comprises 14 residues. V lost 1 base and J 2 bases, leaving 5 bases between the germline ends. Germline CDR1 reads LGHDT; CDR2 reads YNNKEL (reference sequence). The CDR3 DNA is TGTGCCAGCAGCCAAGGCAGCAACACCGGGGAGCTGTTTTTT. Encoded protein: CASSQGSNTGELFF.

This clonotype came up a few times. This sequence joins TRBV6-2 or TRBV6-3 and TRBJ2-6, with 7 bases lining up with TRBD1. Germline V gene lookup returns CDR1 MNHEY and CDR2 SVGEGT. The CDR3 contains 15 residues. With 4 bases clipped from V and 2 bases from J, the junction kept 2 bases outside the gene matches. CDR3 in DNA: TGTGCCAGCAGTTTTGACAGGGCTGGGGCCAACGTCCTGACTTTC. Protein sequence: CASSFDRAGANVLTF.

This clonotype was seen ten or more times. The chain joins TRBV4-3 to TRBJ1-3; D unresolved. This CDR3 region has 15 residues. The V end lost 1 base, the J end lost 0 bases, and 7 bases lay between the germline ends. Germline lookup yields CDR1 LGHNA and CDR2 YSLEER. The CDR3 DNA is TGCGCCAGCAGCCAAGTAGCTGACTCTGGAAACACCATATATTTT. Residues: CASSQVADSGNTIYF.

This clonotype was seen ten or more times. The chain combines TRBV6-2 or TRBV6-3 with TRBJ2-5; no clear D gene. The CDR3 contains 12 residues. V gave up 4 bases and J gave up 5 bases, with 8 bases separating them. The germline gives CDR1 MNHEY, CDR2 SVGEGT. As DNA, the CDR3 is TGTGCCAGCAGTTCTAGGCGGGAGACCCAGTACTTC. Encoded protein: CASSSRRETQYF.

The chain has TRBV12-3 or TRBV12-4 and TRBJ2-7; D uncertain. This CDR3 is built from 14 residues. The ends were cut back, 5 bases at V and 4 bases at J, with 15 bases in the middle. The CDR3: CASSRRVTEYEQYF. The CDR3 DNA reads TGTGCCAGCAGTCGCCGGGTCACCGAATACGAGCAGTACTTC.

This clonotype turned up a few times. The chain joins TRBV18 to TRBJ2-4; tentative D call: TRBD1 (5 bases). The length of the CDR3 is 15 residues. The V gene's germline CDR1 is KGHSH and CDR2 LQKENI. V gave up 5 bases and J gave up 1 base, with 12 bases separating them. CDR3: CASSGENRAKNIQYF. The CDR3 region has the DNA TGTGCCAGCTCAGGCGAAAACAGGGCCAAAAACATTCAGTACTTC. Supplemented by reference TRBV18 and TRBJ2-4, the full variable domain reads NAGVMQNPRHLVRRRGQEARLRCSPMKGHSHVYWYRQLPEEGLKFMVYLQKENIIDESGMPKERFSAEFPKEGPSILRIQQVVRGDSAAYFCASSGENRAKNIQYFGAGTRLSVL.

The rearrangement links TRBV6-5 to TRBJ1-6; no definite D call. V lost 6 bases and J lost 10, with 10 bases in between. Germline CDR1 reads MNHEY; CDR2 reads SVGAGI. CDR3 size: 12 residues. The CDR3 reads CASRYNDSPLHF. As DNA, the CDR3 is TGTGCCAGCAGGTACAACGACTCACCCCTCCACTTT.

This clonotype was seen only a few times. The CDR3 nucleotides are TGTGCCATCAGTGAGTCGATGGGGGCGCCATTGGATACGCAGTATTTT. Protein product: CAISESMGAPLDTQYF. V and J are TRBV10-3 and TRBJ2-3, with a tentative D call TRBD1 (6 bases). This CDR3 comprises 16 residues. Between the trimmed V and J ends, which lost 0 bases and 6 bases, there was a span of 16 bases. The germline gives CDR1 ENHRY, CDR2 SYGVKD.

In the case of this clonotype: The junction differs from germline at one of its ends, possibly a read error. V is TRBV6-2 or TRBV6-3 and J is TRBJ2-7, with 9 bases identical to TRBD1. Germline V CDR1 and CDR2: MNHEY, SVGEGT. The CDR3 is 13 residues long. CDR3 amino acids: CASRPGQGDEQNF. Here the CDR3 DNA reads TGTGCCAGCAGACCGGGACAGGGTGACGAGCAGAACTTC.

The rearrangement uses TRBV6-2 or TRBV6-3 and TRBJ1-1; D gene ambiguous. Germline V gene lookup returns CDR1 MNHEY and CDR2 SVGEGT. V gave up 6 bases and J gave up 6 bases, with 14 bases separating them. The CDR3 runs to 13 residues. The CDR3 sequence is CASRLIPVSEAFF. The CDR3 coding sequence is TGTGCCAGCAGGTTAATACCCGTCTCTGAAGCTTTCTTT.

This clonotype came up many times. V is TRBV6-2 or TRBV6-3 and J is TRBJ1-2; D not certain. V was cut by 2 bases and J by 3 bases, with 10 bases left in between. From germline, CDR1 is MNHEY and CDR2 SVGEGT. The CDR3 consists of 14 residues. CDR3 region: CASSYGGIDYGYTF. The CDR3 DNA reads TGTGCCAGCAGTTACGGAGGGATTGACTATGGCTACACCTTC.